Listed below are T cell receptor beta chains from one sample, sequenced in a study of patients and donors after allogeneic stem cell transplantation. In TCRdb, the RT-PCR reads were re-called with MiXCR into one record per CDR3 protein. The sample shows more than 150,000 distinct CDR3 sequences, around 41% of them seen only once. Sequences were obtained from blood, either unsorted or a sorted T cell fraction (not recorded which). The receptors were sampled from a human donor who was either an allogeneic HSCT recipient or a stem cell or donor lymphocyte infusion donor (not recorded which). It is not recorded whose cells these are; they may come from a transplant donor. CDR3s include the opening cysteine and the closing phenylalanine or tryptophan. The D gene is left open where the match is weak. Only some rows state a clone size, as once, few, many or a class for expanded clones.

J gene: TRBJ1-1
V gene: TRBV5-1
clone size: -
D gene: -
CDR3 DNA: TGCGCCAGCAGCTTGGCCTCCGGGTCAGGGGTTATCGGCACTGAAGCTTTCTTT
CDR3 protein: CASSLASGSGVIGTEAFF

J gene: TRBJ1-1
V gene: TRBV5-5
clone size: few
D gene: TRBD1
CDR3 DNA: TGTGCCAGCAGCTTGCTGGTGGGGACAGGGCCCTTCACTGAAGCTTTCTTT
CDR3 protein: CASSLLVGTGPFTEAFF

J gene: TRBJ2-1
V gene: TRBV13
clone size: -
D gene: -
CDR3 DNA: TGTGCCAGCAGCCTGACAGTAAACTACAATGAGCAGTTCTTC
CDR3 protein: CASSLTVNYNEQFF

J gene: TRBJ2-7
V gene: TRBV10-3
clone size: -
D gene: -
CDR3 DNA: TGTGCCATCAGTGGGGACGGAGCCTACGAGCAGTACTTC
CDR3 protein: CAISGDGAYEQYF

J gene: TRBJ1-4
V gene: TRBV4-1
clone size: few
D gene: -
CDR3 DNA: TGCGCCAGCAGCGAGGGCAGGGGTAGACTGTTTTTT
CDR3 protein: CASSEGRGRLFF

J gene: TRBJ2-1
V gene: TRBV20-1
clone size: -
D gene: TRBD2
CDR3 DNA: TGCAGTGCTAGCCCCCCGGGACTAGCGGGAGTCGATGAGCAGTTCTTC
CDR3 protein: CSASPPGLAGVDEQFF

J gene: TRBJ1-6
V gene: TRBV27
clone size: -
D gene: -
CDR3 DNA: TGTGCCAGCACCAAAACTAGGTGGGGCGTTTGTAATTCACCCCTCCACTTT
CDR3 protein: CASTKTRWGVCNSPLHF

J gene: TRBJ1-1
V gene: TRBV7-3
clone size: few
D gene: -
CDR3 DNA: TGTGCCAGCAGCCCAGGGGCTTGGAACACTGAAGCTTTCTTT
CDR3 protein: CASSPGAWNTEAFF

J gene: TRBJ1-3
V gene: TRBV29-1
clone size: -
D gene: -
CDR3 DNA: TGCAGCGTTCAACGACAGGGAAACACCATATATTTT
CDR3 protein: CSVQRQGNTIYF

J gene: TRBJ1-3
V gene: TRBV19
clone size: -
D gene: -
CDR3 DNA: TGTGCCAGTAGTGCGGAACCTGGAAACACCATATATTTT
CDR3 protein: CASSAEPGNTIYF

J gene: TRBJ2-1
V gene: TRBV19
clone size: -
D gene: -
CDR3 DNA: TGTGCCAGTAGTATAGCGGGAGTCAATGAGCAGTTCTTC
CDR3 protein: CASSIAGVNEQFF

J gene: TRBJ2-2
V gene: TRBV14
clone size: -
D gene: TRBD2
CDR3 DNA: TGTGCCAGCAGCCAAGTGTTAGCGGGAGCCCGAGGAGGGGAGCTGTTTTTT
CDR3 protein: CASSQVLAGARGGELFF

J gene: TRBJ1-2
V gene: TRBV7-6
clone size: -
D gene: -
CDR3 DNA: TGTGCCAGCAGCCCCGTAGGAGACGGATATGGCTACACCTTC
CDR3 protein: CASSPVGDGYGYTF

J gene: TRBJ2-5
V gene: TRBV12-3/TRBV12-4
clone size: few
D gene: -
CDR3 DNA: TGTGCCAGCAGTTCCCCCCTTCGGCGGATGATACAAGAGACCCAGTACTTC
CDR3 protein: CASSSPLRRMIQETQYF

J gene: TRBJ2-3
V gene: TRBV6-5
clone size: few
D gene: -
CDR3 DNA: TGTGCCAGCAGTTACTCCCACCCCAGGACAGATACGCAGTATTTT
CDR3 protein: CASSYSHPRTDTQYF

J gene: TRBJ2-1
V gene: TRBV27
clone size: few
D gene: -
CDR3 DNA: TGTGCCAGCAGTTCAGGCCAGAGCTCCTACAATGAGCAGTTCTTC
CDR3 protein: CASSSGQSSYNEQFF

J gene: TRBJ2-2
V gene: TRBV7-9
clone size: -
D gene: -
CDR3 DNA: TGTGCCAGCAGTCTGGACAGGAACACCGGGGAGCTGTTTTTT
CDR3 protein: CASSLDRNTGELFF

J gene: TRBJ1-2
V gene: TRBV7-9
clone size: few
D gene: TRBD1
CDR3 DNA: TGTGCCAGCAGCCTGGGACAGGGGAAGCAGTTTTATGGCTACACCTTC
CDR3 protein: CASSLGQGKQFYGYTF

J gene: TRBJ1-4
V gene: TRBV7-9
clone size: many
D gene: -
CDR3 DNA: TGTGCCAGCAGCCCAGATGAAAAACTGTTTTTT
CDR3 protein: CASSPDEKLFF

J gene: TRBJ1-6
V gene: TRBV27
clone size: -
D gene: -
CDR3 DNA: TGTGCCAGCAGTTTAAGTTCCCCTGGCAGGTCATATAATTCACCCCTCCACTTT
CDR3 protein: CASSLSSPGRSYNSPLHF